These T cell receptor beta chains were read from a single sample in a study of T cells in Graves' hyperthyroidism and ophthalmopathy. TCRdb analysed the multiplex PCR reads with MiXCR anew, one entry per CDR3 protein. The sample lists roughly 200,000 distinct CDR3 sequences, roughly 17% occurring once. Specimen: blood. The receptor source for this set is a woman between 45 and 60 years old with Graves' hyperthyroidism. Each CDR3 is given with its conserved first and last residue. The order of the fields is CDR3 protein, CDR3 DNA, V gene, D gene, J gene, clone size. The D gene is left open where the match is weak. Size tells how often a clone was seen (once, few, many) or the class of an expanded clone, and some rows leave it out.

cdr3_aa: CASSLMLAESSYNEQFF
cdr3_nt: TGTGCCAGCAGTTTAATGCTAGCCGAAAGCTCCTACAATGAGCAGTTCTTC
v_call: TRBV12-3/TRBV12-4
d_call: .
j_call: TRBJ2-1
clone_size: many

cdr3_aa: CASSQGRTGYLYEQYF
cdr3_nt: TGCGCCAGCAGCCAAGGTCGGACAGGGTATCTCTACGAGCAGTACTTC
v_call: TRBV4-1
d_call: TRBD1
j_call: TRBJ2-7
clone_size: .

cdr3_aa: CASSLGGPGLSTALTYEQYF
cdr3_nt: TGTGCCAGCAGTTTAGGGGGGCCGGGACTTTCCACTGCCCTGACCTACGAGCAGTACTTC
v_call: TRBV28
d_call: .
j_call: TRBJ2-7
clone_size: many

cdr3_aa: CASSREASPKIYEQYF
cdr3_nt: TGTGCCAGCAGTAGGGAGGCTAGCCCGAAAATCTACGAGCAGTACTTC
v_call: TRBV7-9
d_call: .
j_call: TRBJ2-7
clone_size: many

cdr3_aa: CASSVGSRETQYF
cdr3_nt: TGTGCCAGCAGTGTGGGGAGCCGAGAGACCCAGTACTTC
v_call: TRBV6-1
d_call: .
j_call: TRBJ2-5
clone_size: many

cdr3_aa: CASSQEVAGAAYNEQFF
cdr3_nt: TGTGCCAGCAGCCAAGAGGTAGCGGGAGCGGCCTACAATGAGCAGTTCTTC
v_call: TRBV4-2
d_call: TRBD2
j_call: TRBJ2-1
clone_size: many

cdr3_aa: CASSQLAGGMYEQYF
cdr3_nt: TGTGCCAGCAGCCAGTTAGCGGGAGGAATGTACGAGCAGTACTTC
v_call: TRBV5-4
d_call: TRBD2
j_call: TRBJ2-7
clone_size: .

cdr3_aa: CASLRAEPQETQYF
cdr3_nt: TGTGCCAGCTTGCGGGCAGAACCTCAAGAGACCCAGTACTTC
v_call: TRBV7-9
d_call: .
j_call: TRBJ2-5
clone_size: few

cdr3_aa: CASSLEGQGSYNEQFF
cdr3_nt: TGCGCCAGCAGCTTGGAAGGACAGGGGTCCTACAATGAGCAGTTCTTC
v_call: TRBV5-1
d_call: TRBD1
j_call: TRBJ2-1
clone_size: few

cdr3_aa: CASSLRTGRVEQYF
cdr3_nt: TGTGCCAGCAGTCTGAGGACAGGTCGGGTGGAGCAGTACTTC
v_call: TRBV12-3/TRBV12-4
d_call: TRBD1
j_call: TRBJ2-7
clone_size: many

cdr3_aa: CASKDRYYGYTF
cdr3_nt: TGTGCCAGCAAAGACAGGTACTATGGCTACACCTTC
v_call: TRBV28
d_call: .
j_call: TRBJ1-2
clone_size: many

cdr3_aa: CASSLASGRIDTQYF
cdr3_nt: TGTGCCAGCAGTTTGGCTAGCGGGAGAATCGATACGCAGTATTTT
v_call: TRBV12-3/TRBV12-4
d_call: TRBD2
j_call: TRBJ2-3
clone_size: many

cdr3_aa: CSAGWDRLSGANVLTF
cdr3_nt: TGCAGTGCTGGTTGGGACAGACTCTCTGGGGCCAACGTCCTGACTTTC
v_call: TRBV20-1
d_call: TRBD1
j_call: TRBJ2-6
clone_size: .

cdr3_aa: CATRGGSGTEAFF
cdr3_nt: TGTGCCACCCGGGGGGGTTCGGGCACTGAAGCTTTCTTT
v_call: TRBV10-3
d_call: .
j_call: TRBJ1-1
clone_size: many

cdr3_aa: CSAATGGSTEAFF
cdr3_nt: TGCAGCGCCGCGACAGGGGGATCCACTGAAGCTTTCTTT
v_call: TRBV29-1
d_call: TRBD1
j_call: TRBJ1-1
clone_size: .

cdr3_aa: CASSQALRAYYNEQFF
cdr3_nt: TGCGCCAGCAGCCAAGCCTTGCGGGCGTATTACAATGAGCAGTTCTTC
v_call: TRBV4-1
d_call: .
j_call: TRBJ2-1
clone_size: once

cdr3_aa: CSVHLIAGTQYF
cdr3_nt: TGCAGCGTTCACCTCATTGCTGGGACGCAGTATTTT
v_call: TRBV29-1
d_call: .
j_call: TRBJ2-3
clone_size: .

cdr3_aa: CASMPGRSWNEQFF
cdr3_nt: TGCGCCAGCATGCCCGGACGGTCTTGGAATGAGCAGTTCTTC
v_call: TRBV5-1
d_call: .
j_call: TRBJ2-1
clone_size: .

cdr3_aa: CASSETPSGTQYF
cdr3_nt: TGTGCCAGCAGCGAAACCCCCTCGGGTACGCAGTATTTT
v_call: TRBV7-3
d_call: .
j_call: TRBJ2-3
clone_size: many

cdr3_aa: CSATDSITDTQYF
cdr3_nt: TGCAGTGCTACAGACAGTATCACAGATACGCAGTATTTT
v_call: TRBV20-1
d_call: .
j_call: TRBJ2-3
clone_size: many

cdr3_aa: CASTSPQGRNSPLHF
cdr3_nt: TGTGCCAGCACATCACCACAGGGACGGAATTCACCCCTCCACTTT
v_call: TRBV28
d_call: .
j_call: TRBJ1-6
clone_size: many

cdr3_aa: CASSEITSGPYNEQFF
cdr3_nt: TGTGCCAGCAGTGAAATAACTAGCGGTCCCTACAATGAGCAGTTCTTC
v_call: TRBV6-1
d_call: TRBD2
j_call: TRBJ2-1
clone_size: once

cdr3_aa: CASSLARRRPETQYF
cdr3_nt: TGTGCCAGCAGCTTAGCGCGTAGGAGGCCGGAGACCCAGTACTTC
v_call: TRBV7-2
d_call: .
j_call: TRBJ2-5
clone_size: .

cdr3_aa: CASSLRGNFVGNTIYF
cdr3_nt: TGTGCCAGCAGCTTAAGGGGTAACTTCGTTGGAAACACCATATATTTT
v_call: TRBV7-2
d_call: .
j_call: TRBJ1-3
clone_size: .

cdr3_aa: CASLRNTEAFF
cdr3_nt: TGTGCCAGCCTCCGTAACACTGAAGCTTTCTTT
v_call: TRBV28
d_call: .
j_call: TRBJ1-1
clone_size: .

cdr3_aa: CASSRQGSNQPQHF
cdr3_nt: TGCGCCAGCAGTCGACAGGGGAGCAATCAGCCCCAGCATTTT
v_call: TRBV10-2
d_call: TRBD1
j_call: TRBJ1-5
clone_size: .

cdr3_aa: CASSPSGQGVRGYTF
cdr3_nt: TGTGCCAGCAGCCCATCGGGACAGGGTGTTCGTGGCTACACCTTC
v_call: TRBV7-3
d_call: TRBD1
j_call: TRBJ1-2
clone_size: .

cdr3_aa: CASRRTGLNEKLFF
cdr3_nt: TGTGCCAGTAGGCGGACAGGCCTTAATGAAAAACTGTTTTTT
v_call: TRBV19
d_call: TRBD1
j_call: TRBJ1-4
clone_size: once

cdr3_aa: CASSTASGAWDGQFF
cdr3_nt: TGTGCCAGTAGTACTGCTAGCGGCGCCTGGGATGGGCAGTTCTTC
v_call: TRBV19
d_call: TRBD2
j_call: TRBJ2-1
clone_size: few

cdr3_aa: CASSYSPNQPQHF
cdr3_nt: TGTGCCAGCAGTTACAGTCCCAATCAGCCCCAGCATTTT
v_call: TRBV6-6
d_call: .
j_call: TRBJ1-5
clone_size: .

cdr3_aa: CASSQTDRATYEQYF
cdr3_nt: TGTGCCAGCAGCCAGACGGACAGGGCAACCTACGAGCAGTACTTC
v_call: TRBV14
d_call: TRBD1
j_call: TRBJ2-7
clone_size: many

cdr3_aa: CASSLLGSGRETQYF
cdr3_nt: TGTGCCAGCAGCTTACTGGGGTCGGGGCGGGAGACCCAGTACTTC
v_call: TRBV7-9
d_call: .
j_call: TRBJ2-5
clone_size: few

cdr3_aa: CASSKRAGPGGYTF
cdr3_nt: TGTGCCAGCAGTAAACGGGCCGGGCCCGGCGGCTACACCTTC
v_call: TRBV2
d_call: .
j_call: TRBJ1-2
clone_size: many

cdr3_aa: CASSVMVTSGSENEQFF
cdr3_nt: TGTGCCAGCAGCGTTATGGTGACTAGCGGGAGCGAAAATGAGCAGTTCTTC
v_call: TRBV11-3
d_call: TRBD2
j_call: TRBJ2-1
clone_size: .

cdr3_aa: CASSSQGVGTMNTEAFF
cdr3_nt: TGTGCCAGCAGCTCCCAAGGGGTCGGAACGATGAACACTGAAGCTTTCTTT
v_call: TRBV7-3
d_call: .
j_call: TRBJ1-1
clone_size: many

cdr3_aa: CASSFGRGRSGNTIYF
cdr3_nt: TGTGCCAGCAGCTTCGGCCGGGGGCGCTCTGGAAACACCATATATTTT
v_call: TRBV11-3
d_call: .
j_call: TRBJ1-3
clone_size: .

cdr3_aa: CASSSLDSLAFEQFF
cdr3_nt: TGTGCCAGCAGTTCCCTTGATAGCCTGGCATTTGAGCAGTTCTTC
v_call: TRBV6-2/TRBV6-3
d_call: .
j_call: TRBJ2-1
clone_size: .

cdr3_aa: CASTGQGTRETQYF
cdr3_nt: TGTGCCAGCACCGGACAGGGTACACGAGAGACCCAGTACTTC
v_call: TRBV6-1
d_call: TRBD1
j_call: TRBJ2-5
clone_size: many

cdr3_aa: CASSQEPFAASYEQYF
cdr3_nt: TGTGCCAGCAGCCAAGAACCCTTCGCGGCCTCCTACGAGCAGTACTTC
v_call: TRBV3-1
d_call: .
j_call: TRBJ2-7
clone_size: few

cdr3_aa: CASSLLRTSGGVKDTQYF
cdr3_nt: TGCGCCAGCAGCCTACTCCGGACTAGCGGGGGGGTGAAAGATACGCAGTATTTT
v_call: TRBV5-1
d_call: TRBD2
j_call: TRBJ2-3
clone_size: many

cdr3_aa: CASSQETLLDLFQETQYF
cdr3_nt: TGTGCCAGCAGCCAAGAGACTTTACTGGACCTCTTCCAAGAGACCCAGTACTTC
v_call: TRBV3-1
d_call: .
j_call: TRBJ2-5
clone_size: many

cdr3_aa: CASSLPGVYGNGYTF
cdr3_nt: TGTGCCAGCAGCTTACCAGGGGTATATGGGAATGGCTACACCTTC
v_call: TRBV11-2
d_call: .
j_call: TRBJ1-2
clone_size: many

cdr3_aa: CASSDGNRVGTEAFF
cdr3_nt: TGTGCCAGCAGTGATGGGAACAGGGTGGGCACTGAAGCTTTCTTT
v_call: TRBV2
d_call: .
j_call: TRBJ1-1
clone_size: .

cdr3_aa: CASSLGGSNEKLFF
cdr3_nt: TGTGCCAGCAGCTTAGGGGGATCTAATGAAAAACTGTTTTTT
v_call: TRBV28
d_call: .
j_call: TRBJ1-4
clone_size: many

cdr3_aa: CSVAHKLSGRSDEQYF
cdr3_nt: TGCAGCGTTGCCCACAAACTTAGCGGGAGGTCGGACGAGCAGTACTTC
v_call: TRBV29-1
d_call: TRBD2
j_call: TRBJ2-7
clone_size: .

cdr3_aa: CAWSVGSDNSPLHF
cdr3_nt: TGTGCCTGGAGTGTAGGCAGTGATAATTCACCCCTCCACTTT
v_call: TRBV30
d_call: .
j_call: TRBJ1-6
clone_size: many

cdr3_aa: CASSLEESILDEQFF
cdr3_nt: TGCGCCAGCAGCCTCGAAGAGTCGATCCTCGATGAGCAGTTCTTC
v_call: TRBV5-1
d_call: .
j_call: TRBJ2-1
clone_size: many

cdr3_aa: CATTQGQKISYEQYF
cdr3_nt: TGTGCCACAACCCAGGGGCAGAAGATCTCCTACGAGCAGTACTTC
v_call: TRBV28
d_call: .
j_call: TRBJ2-7
clone_size: .

cdr3_aa: CASSYGLAAYNEQFF
cdr3_nt: TGTGCCAGCAGTTACGGACTAGCGGCCTACAATGAGCAGTTCTTC
v_call: TRBV7-9
d_call: TRBD2
j_call: TRBJ2-1
clone_size: once